The 14 T cell receptor beta chains below all came from one sample that was sequenced in a study of blood T cells in healthy people across ages. Sample-barcoded 5' priming and a J-beta primer mix drove a second PCR of roughly 7 to 11 cycles. TCRdb re-derived calls from the 5' RACE reads in MiXCR, one entry per CDR3 protein. Of 650,000 to 1,000,000 distinct CDR3 sequences listed, roughly 40% are singletons. The specimen was blood. These receptor sequences come from a man between 18 and 35 years old in good health.

This clonotype was seen ten or more times. The genes are TRBV9 and TRBJ1-2; D not resolved. Trimming stripped 0 bases from V and 7 bases from J, with 16 bases between. The CDR3 length is 15 residues. Per the germline V gene, CDR1 is SGDLS and CDR2 is YYNGEE. The CDR3 DNA is TGTGCCAGCAGCGTAGGGAGCAGTCGGGAGTCTGGCTACACCTTC. This translates into CASSVGSSRESGYTF.

This clonotype was recorded a few times. This rearrangement joins TRBV9 to TRBJ2-3; a possible D gene is TRBD2 (6 bases). V was cut by 0 bases and J by 4 bases, with 12 bases left in between. Germline-derived CDR1 and CDR2 are SGDLS and YYNGEE. The CDR3 covers 15 residues. CDR3 in DNA: TGTGCCAGCAGCGTAGGGAGACTAGGGGCAGATACGCAGTATTTT. Its protein product is CASSVGRLGADTQYF.

V is TRBV4-3 and J is TRBJ1-2; 9 positions match TRBD1. There are 16 residues in the CDR3. Germline trimming cut 5 bases from V and 7 bases from J; bases unmatched to any gene: 14. CDR1 and CDR2 from the germline V gene are LGHNA and YSLEER. The CDR3 region has the DNA TGCGCCAGCAGCATACGCACGGGACAGGGCGTTAGTGGCTACACCTTC. Translation: CASSIRTGQGVSGYTF.

Only a few counts were recorded for this clonotype. V usage is TRBV29-1 and J usage is TRBJ2-3; 8 nucleotides line up with TRBD1. The CDR3 has 14 residues. Trimming cost V 6 bases and J 4 bases; bases outside gene matches: 9. Looked up from germline, CDR1 is SQVTM and CDR2 is ANQGSEA. The CDR3 reads CSVGRQGIADTQYF. The CDR3 DNA sequence: TGCAGCGTCGGAAGACAGGGGATCGCAGATACGCAGTATTTT.

This clonotype was seen only a few times. V gene TRBV6-1 combines with J gene TRBJ1-2, with TRBD1 identical over 9 bases. Germline CDR1 MNHNS, CDR2 SASEGT. V lost 10 bases, J lost 4 bases, and 7 bases stayed unmatched. The CDR3 has 13 amino acids. The CDR3 DNA sequence: TGTGCCACCACAGGGGGCCCGAGCTATGGCTACACCTTC. This translates into CATTGGPSYGYTF.

This clonotype showed up just once. CDR3 DNA: TGTGCCAGCAGTTCGGCAAGGAGGGCAAGGGGAGAGACCCAGTTCTTC. Amino acid sequence: CASSSARRARGETQFF. The V call is TRBV28, the J call TRBJ2-1; TRBD2 might be the D (6 bases). Germline V gives CDR1 MDHEN, CDR2 SYDVKM. Trimming cost V 4 bases and J 13 bases, with 26 bases left between them. The CDR3 totals 16 residues.

This clonotype has a handful of counts. CDR3 loop: CASSVVNRNTEAFF. CDR3 nucleotides: TGTGCCAGCAGCGTAGTGAACAGGAACACTGAAGCTTTCTTT. V gene TRBV9 combines with J gene TRBJ1-1; the D is unclear. Per the germline V gene, CDR1 is SGDLS and CDR2 is YYNGEE. CDR3 size: 14 residues. The germline V and J ends were trimmed by 0 bases and 1 base, with 7 bases remaining between them.

The chain joins TRBV9 to TRBJ2-7; D may be TRBD2 (5 bases). The CDR3 consists of 15 residues. With 3 bases removed from V and 5 bases from J, the gap between germline ends came to 18 bases. From germline, CDR1 is SGDLS and CDR2 YYNGEE. CDR3 protein: CASSGPASSGNEQYF. The CDR3 region has the DNA TGTGCCAGCAGCGGCCCTGCCTCATCCGGGAACGAGCAGTACTTC.

This CDR3 is CASSLGGAGTDTQYF. CDR3 coding DNA: TGTGCCAGCAGCTTAGGAGGGGCCGGCACAGATACGCAGTATTTT. The V call is TRBV7-9, the J call TRBJ2-3; possibly TRBD1 or TRBD2 for D (5 bases each). Trimming cost V 1 base and J 1 base, with 9 bases left between them. Germline loops: CDR1 SEHNR, CDR2 FQNEAQ (reference sequence). The CDR3 sequence is 15 residues long. Filled out from reference TRBV7-9 and TRBJ2-3, the complete variable domain reads DTGVSQNPRHKITKRGQNVTFRCDPISEHNRLYWYRQTLGQGPEFLTYFQNEAQLEKSRLLSDRFSAERPKGSFSTLEIQRTEQGDSAMYLCASSLGGAGTDTQYFGPGTRLTVL.

This clonotype was counted many times. V is TRBV14 and J is TRBJ1-2, with 7 bases that match TRBD1. Germline lookup yields CDR1 SGHDN and CDR2 FVKESK. This CDR3 region has 13 residues. V was clipped by 6 bases and J by 6 bases; unmatched bases: 7. CDR3: CASSPRQGDGYTF. CDR3 coding DNA: TGTGCCAGCAGTCCCAGACAGGGAGATGGCTACACCTTC.

The chain is built from TRBV6-5 and TRBJ2-1, with 8 bases matching TRBD1. The CDR3 contains 14 residues. Germline assignment: CDR1 MNHEY and CDR2 SVGAGI. J was trimmed by 6 bases and V by 2 bases; bases with no gene match: 3. The CDR3 is CASSYADRGNEQFF. In DNA, the CDR3 is TGTGCCAGCAGTTACGCAGACAGGGGCAATGAGCAGTTCTTC.

V is TRBV4-3 and J is TRBJ2-1; TRBD2 is a possible D gene (5 bases). Germline assignment: CDR1 LGHNA and CDR2 YSLEER. V lost 2 bases and J 3 bases, leaving 20 bases between the germline ends. This CDR3 spans 18 amino acids. CDR3 coding DNA: TGCGCCAGCAGCCAATATCTAAGGGAGACACACCTCTACAATGAGCAGTTCTTC. Translating it yields CASSQYLRETHLYNEQFF.

The sample holds one count of this clonotype. This chain joins TRBV6-1 and TRBJ2-4; D tentatively fits TRBD1 or TRBD2 (5 bases each). The J call may be wrong; the DNA end is better matched by TRBJ2-7. The germline gives CDR1 MNHNS, CDR2 SASEGT. The CDR3 runs 17 residues. The DNA for the CDR3 is TGTGCCAGCAGTGAAGCCAGACAGCACGGACCGGGATACGAGCAGTACTTC. This codes for CASSEARQHGPGYEQYF.

This clonotype was observed many times. The V and J genes are TRBV6-2 or TRBV6-3 and TRBJ2-4; D tentatively reads TRBD1 or TRBD2 (5 bases each). There are 14 residues in the CDR3. Germline CDR1 is MNHEY and CDR2 is SVGEGT. V lost 5 bases and J lost 13, with 21 bases in between. The DNA for the CDR3 is TGTGCCAGCAGTCCCCGACGGTGGATGGGGGAGCAGTACTTC. Its protein product is CASSPRRWMGEQYF.